This note documents a single T cell receptor beta chain sequence. Its target is unknown. At least 6.5 million PBMCs were isolated per sample. Extraction yielded at least 5.5 micrograms of total RNA per sample. Germline CDR1 reads MGHDK; CDR2 reads SYGVNS. V was shortened by 1 base and J by 0 bases, with 7 bases between the two germline ends. The CDR3 contains 16 residues. A second PCR of about 6 to 11 cycles used a sample-barcoded 5' primer and a J-beta primer mix. A template-switch adaptor with 12 random nucleotides tagged each cDNA molecule. A single record per CDR3 protein comes from TCRdb applying MiXCR to the 5' RACE reads. In the table there are approximately 800,000 distinct CDR3 sequences, roughly 60% of which are singletons. The data originate from a study of blood T cells in healthy people across ages. General study points: A roughly linear age-dependent decrease characterized TCR beta diversity per million T cells.

The sample was blood. This receptor was taken from a man aged 25-45 years in good health. This chain connects TRBV25-1 to TRBJ2-6, with a tentative D call TRBD2 (6 bases). The CDR3 here is CASSEWRGSGANVLTF. The CDR3 region has the DNA TGTGCCAGCAGTGAATGGAGGGGCTCTGGGGCCAACGTCCTGACTTTC.